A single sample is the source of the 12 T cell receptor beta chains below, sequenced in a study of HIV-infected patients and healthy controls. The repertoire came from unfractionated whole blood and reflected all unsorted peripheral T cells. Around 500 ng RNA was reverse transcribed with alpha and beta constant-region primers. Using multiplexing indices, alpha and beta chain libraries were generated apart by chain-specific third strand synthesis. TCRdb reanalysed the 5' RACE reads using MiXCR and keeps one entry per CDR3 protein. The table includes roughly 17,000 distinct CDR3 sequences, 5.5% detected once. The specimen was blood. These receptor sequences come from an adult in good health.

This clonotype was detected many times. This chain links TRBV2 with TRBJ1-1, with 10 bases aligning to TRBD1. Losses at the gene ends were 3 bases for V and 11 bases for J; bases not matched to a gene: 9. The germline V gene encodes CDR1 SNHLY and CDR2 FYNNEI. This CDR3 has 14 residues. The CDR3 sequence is CASSEGDRGPPAFF. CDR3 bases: TGTGCCAGCAGTGAGGGGGACAGGGGCCCCCCGGCTTTCTTT.

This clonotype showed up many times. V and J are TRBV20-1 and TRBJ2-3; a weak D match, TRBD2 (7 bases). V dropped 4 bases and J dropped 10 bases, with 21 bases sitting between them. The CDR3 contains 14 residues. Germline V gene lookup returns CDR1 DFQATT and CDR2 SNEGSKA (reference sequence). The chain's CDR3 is CSANPGGSLYPQYF. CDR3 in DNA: TGCAGTGCTAACCCGGGGGGCTCATTGTATCCGCAGTATTTT.

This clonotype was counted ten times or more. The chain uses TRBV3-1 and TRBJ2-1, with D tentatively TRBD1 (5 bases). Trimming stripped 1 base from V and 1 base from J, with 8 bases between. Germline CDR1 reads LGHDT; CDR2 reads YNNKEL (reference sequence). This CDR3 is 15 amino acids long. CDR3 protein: CASSQGPGSYNEQFF. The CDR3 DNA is TGTGCCAGCAGCCAAGGGCCAGGGTCCTACAATGAGCAGTTCTTC.

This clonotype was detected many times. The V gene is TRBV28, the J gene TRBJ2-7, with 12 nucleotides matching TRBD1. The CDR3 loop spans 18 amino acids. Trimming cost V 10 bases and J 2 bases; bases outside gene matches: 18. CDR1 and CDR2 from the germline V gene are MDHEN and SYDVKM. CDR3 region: CATKRNRDRGLPTYEQYF. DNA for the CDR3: TGTGCCACCAAACGGAACCGGGACAGGGGGCTCCCAACCTACGAGCAGTACTTC.

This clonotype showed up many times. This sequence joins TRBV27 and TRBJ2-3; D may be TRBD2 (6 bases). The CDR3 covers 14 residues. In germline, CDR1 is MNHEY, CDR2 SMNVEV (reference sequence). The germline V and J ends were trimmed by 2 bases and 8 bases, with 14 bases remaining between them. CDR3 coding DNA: TGTGCCAGCAGTTTAGATCGGACGCGGGGTACGCAGTATTTT. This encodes CASSLDRTRGTQYF.

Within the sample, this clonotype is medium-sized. CDR3 coding DNA: TGTGCCAGCGGAAGGGGCTCTGAAGCTTTCTTT. It yields the protein CASGRGSEAFF. V is TRBV6-2 or TRBV6-3 and J is TRBJ1-1, with TRBD1 as a possible D gene (5 bases). CDR1 and CDR2 (germline): MNHEY, SVGEGT. The V end lost 8 bases, the J end lost 6 bases, and 10 bases lay between the germline ends. The CDR3 has 11 amino acids.

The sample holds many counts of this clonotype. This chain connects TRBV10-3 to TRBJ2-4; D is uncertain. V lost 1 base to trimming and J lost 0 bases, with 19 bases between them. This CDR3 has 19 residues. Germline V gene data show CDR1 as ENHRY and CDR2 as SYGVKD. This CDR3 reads CAISELGPAVFEAKNIQYF. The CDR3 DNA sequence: TGTGCCATCAGTGAGTTAGGCCCCGCGGTCTTCGAAGCCAAAAACATTCAGTACTTC.

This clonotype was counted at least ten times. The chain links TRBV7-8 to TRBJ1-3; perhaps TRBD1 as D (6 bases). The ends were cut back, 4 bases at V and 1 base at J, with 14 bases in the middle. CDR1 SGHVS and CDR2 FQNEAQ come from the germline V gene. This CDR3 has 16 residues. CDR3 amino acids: CASSSDSSYSGNTIYF. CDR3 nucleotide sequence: TGTGCCAGCAGCTCGGACAGCTCTTATTCTGGAAACACCATATATTTT.

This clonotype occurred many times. CDR3 in amino acids: CAISEPGQGAINEQFF. CDR3 in DNA: TGTGCCATCAGTGAACCGGGACAGGGGGCGATCAATGAGCAGTTCTTC. The chain joins TRBV10-3 to TRBJ2-1, with 12 bases identical to TRBD1. The CDR3 extends over 16 amino acids. CDR1 and CDR2 (germline): ENHRY, SYGVKD. Germline trimming cut 3 bases from V and 6 bases from J; bases unmatched to any gene: 6.

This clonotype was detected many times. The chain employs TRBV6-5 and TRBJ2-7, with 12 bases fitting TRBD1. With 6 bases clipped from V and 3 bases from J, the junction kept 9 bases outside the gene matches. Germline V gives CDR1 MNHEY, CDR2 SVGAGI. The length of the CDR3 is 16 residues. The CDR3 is CASSRNRDRGLYEQYF. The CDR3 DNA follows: TGTGCCAGCAGCAGAAACCGGGACAGGGGGCTCTACGAGCAGTACTTC.

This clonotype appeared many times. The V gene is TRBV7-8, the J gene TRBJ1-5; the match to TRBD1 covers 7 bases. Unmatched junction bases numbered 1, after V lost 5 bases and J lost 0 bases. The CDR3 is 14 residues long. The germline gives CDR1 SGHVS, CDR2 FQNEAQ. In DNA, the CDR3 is TGTGCCAGCAGCGGACAGGCTAGCAATCAGCCCCAGCATTTT. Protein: CASSGQASNQPQHF.

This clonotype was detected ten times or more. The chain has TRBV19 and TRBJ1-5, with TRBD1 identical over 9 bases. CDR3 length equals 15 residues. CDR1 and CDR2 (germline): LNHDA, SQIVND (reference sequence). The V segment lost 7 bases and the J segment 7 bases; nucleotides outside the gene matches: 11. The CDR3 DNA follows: TGTGCCAGTACCCCCGAACAGGGGGCCTCACAGCCCCAGCATTTT. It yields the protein CASTPEQGASQPQHF.